Presented here are 10 T cell receptor beta chains from one specimen sequenced in a study of blood T cell repertoires in COVID-19. The table came from immunoSEQ multiplex PCR; TCRdb's copy has only in-frame clones and leaves some out. There are 250,000 or so clones in the sample; about 70% occur only once, and over 3% lies in the top ten. The sequenced sample consisted of peripheral blood. Receptors were obtained from a woman older than 75 with acute or convalescent COVID-19.

The V call is TRBV2, the J call TRBJ2-1, with TRBD2 matching over 11 bases. The V gene end was trimmed by 5 bases and the J gene end by 7 bases; junction bases not matched to a gene: 7. This CDR3 region has 15 residues. CDR1 and CDR2 from the germline V gene are SNHLY and FYNNEI. DNA for the CDR3: TGTGCCAGCAGTAGACTAGCGGGGACCATGAATGAGCAGTTCTTC. Protein product: CASSRLAGTMNEQFF.

The V gene is TRBV6-1, the J gene TRBJ2-2; TRBD2 matches at 10 bases. Trimming removed 3 bases from V and 7 bases from J; junction bases left unmatched: 5. The CDR3 length is 15 residues. Looked up from germline, CDR1 is MNHNS and CDR2 is SASEGT. DNA of the CDR3: TGTGCCAGCAGTGATTGGACTAGCGGAGACGGGGAGCTGTTTTTT. This sequence encodes CASSDWTSGDGELFF.

This chain connects TRBV19 to TRBJ1-6, with 8 bases that match TRBD1. Per germline, CDR1 LNHDA and CDR2 SQIVND (reference sequence). J was trimmed by 6 bases and V by 5 bases; bases with no gene match: 9. The CDR3 sequence is 16 residues long. CDR3 coding DNA: TGTGCCAGTAGTCCCACGGGACAGGTGACTAATTCACCCCTCCACTTT. Translating it yields CASSPTGQVTNSPLHF.

V and J are TRBV7-9 and TRBJ1-2, with 9 bases aligning to TRBD1. The CDR3 covers 16 residues. Germline values: CDR1 SEHNR, CDR2 FQNEAQ (reference sequence). Germline trimming cut 0 bases from V and 5 bases from J; bases unmatched to any gene: 7. As DNA, the CDR3 is TGTGCCAGCAGCTTAGCGACGGGACAGGGTGTTTATGGCTACACCTTC. Translated, it gives CASSLATGQGVYGYTF.

The rearrangement links TRBV7-9 to TRBJ2-3; D is uncertain. Trimming removed 3 bases from V and 6 bases from J, with 13 bases in between. Germline V CDR1 and CDR2: SEHNR, FQNEAQ (reference sequence). The CDR3 covers 14 residues. CDR3 coding DNA: TGTGCCAGCAGCTTGTCCAGAACAATGGATACGCAGTATTTT. It specifies CASSLSRTMDTQYF.

The chain's CDR3 is CASSLAGVTYNEQFF. In DNA, the CDR3 is TGCGCCAGCAGCTTGGCGGGGGTCACCTACAATGAGCAGTTCTTC. The V gene is TRBV5-1, the J gene TRBJ2-1; TRBD2 might be the D (6 bases). CDR1 SGHRS and CDR2 YFSETQ come from the germline V gene. The CDR3 is 15 amino acids. The germline V and J ends were trimmed by 0 bases and 2 bases, with 9 bases remaining between them.

This chain uses TRBV3-1 (or the pseudogene TRBV3-2) with TRBJ2-3, with 11 bases aligning to TRBD2. The ends lost 3 bases at V and 6 bases at J; junction bases unmatched: 5. The CDR3 contains 15 residues. The germline V gene encodes CDR1 LGHDT and CDR2 YNNKEL (reference sequence). CDR3 region: CASSQFLAGGDTQYF. The CDR3 DNA sequence: TGTGCCAGCAGCCAGTTCCTAGCGGGAGGTGATACGCAGTATTTT.

V usage is TRBV19 and J usage is TRBJ2-2, with D maybe TRBD2 (6 bases). Germline values: CDR1 LNHDA, CDR2 SQIVND (reference sequence). V gave up 7 bases and J gave up 0 bases, with 18 bases separating them. The CDR3 has 17 amino acids. The CDR3 nucleotides are TGTGCCAGTACCCGGGGGTGGGGGATCTCGAACACCGGGGAGCTGTTTTTT. Protein product: CASTRGWGISNTGELFF.

The chain couples TRBV19 to TRBJ1-3, with unresolved D. Germline V gives CDR1 LNHDA, CDR2 SQIVND (reference sequence). The CDR3 sequence is 15 residues long. Trimming took off 5 bases at V and 3 bases at J, with 14 bases between the two ends. CDR3 loop: CASSSVTSGGNTIYF. The DNA of the CDR3 is TGTGCCAGTAGTTCAGTCACTTCGGGTGGAAACACCATATATTTT.

V gene TRBV5-1 combines with J gene TRBJ2-3; D possibly corresponds to TRBD2 (5 bases). Germline CDR1 is SGHRS and CDR2 is YFSETQ. Trimming pared 0 bases from V and 4 bases from J, leaving 12 bases between. The CDR3 length is 15 residues. In nucleotides, the CDR3 is TGCGCCAGCAGCTTGGCTGCGGGCCCCGCAGATACGCAGTATTTT. Encoded protein: CASSLAAGPADTQYF.